This passage covers 16 T cell receptor beta chains from one sample sequenced in a study of regulatory T cells in long-lasting Graves disease. The time point was: newly diagnosed GD, antithyroid drugs for less than 3 months. PBMC RNA was the source of the TCR library. Sequencing libraries for TCR beta were prepared with iRepertoire HTBI primers and Arm-PCR of CDR3 regions. TCRdb reprocessed the multiplex PCR reads with MiXCR, giving one entry per CDR3 protein. Among more than 300,000 distinct CDR3 sequences listed, roughly 16% were seen once. This sample also belongs to another study, concerning T cells in Graves' hyperthyroidism and ophthalmopathy.

The sequencing here drew on peripheral blood mononuclear cells (PBMCs), taken at new diagnosis, from a patient treated with antithyroid drugs. These receptors were obtained from a woman between 18 and 30 years old with Graves disease.

In this sample, this clonotype turned up many times. This sequence joins TRBV20-1 and TRBJ2-5; TRBD1 aligns across 8 bases. This CDR3 spans 17 amino acids. The junction had 17 bases not matched to a gene; V was cut back by 3 bases and J by 5 bases. Looked up from germline, CDR1 is DFQATT and CDR2 is SNEGSKA (reference sequence). DNA for the CDR3: TGCAGTGCTAGTGGGCGAACGGGACAGGTGATTTCGGAGACCCAGTACTTC. Its translation: CSASGRTGQVISETQYF.

The CDR3 here is CASSLPGRSYNEQFF. In DNA form, the CDR3 reads TGTGCCAGCAGCTTACCGGGACGCTCCTACAATGAGCAGTTCTTC. The V and J genes are TRBV7-9 and TRBJ2-1, with D perhaps assigned TRBD1 or TRBD2 (5 bases each). V was trimmed by 2 bases and J by 0 bases, leaving 8 bases between them. Germline CDR1 SEHNR, CDR2 FQNEAQ (reference sequence). The CDR3 has 15 amino acids.

This chain uses TRBV18 with TRBJ1-1; D not certain. The CDR3 consists of 15 residues. Germline V gene data show CDR1 as KGHSH and CDR2 as LQKENI. V was shortened by 2 bases and J by 1 base, with 11 bases between the two germline ends. The chain's CDR3 is CASSPGSGPNTEAFF. The CDR3 nucleotides are TGTGCCAGCTCACCAGGGAGCGGACCGAACACTGAAGCTTTCTTT.

A few counts support this clonotype. The chain recombines TRBV15 with TRBJ1-2; TRBD1 agrees at 7 bases. This CDR3 is built from 14 residues. V was clipped by 5 bases and J by 8 bases; unmatched bases: 11. Per germline, CDR1 LNHNV and CDR2 YYDKDF (reference sequence). This chain's CDR3 is CATSPPRQGNGYTF. The CDR3, as DNA: TGTGCCACCAGCCCACCAAGACAGGGCAACGGCTACACCTTC.

Turning to this clonotype: Given a much more abundant clone one base away, this may be a read error. This chain joins TRBV6-1 and TRBJ1-1; D not certain. The ends were cut back, 7 bases at V and 1 base at J, with 4 bases in the middle. Germline CDR1 reads MNHNS; CDR2 reads SASEGT. CDR3 length equals 11 residues. The CDR3 is CASITNTEAFF. CDR3 DNA: TGTGCCAGCATCACGAACACTGAAGCTTTCTTT.

This clonotype was seen at least ten times. The chain carries TRBV10-3 and TRBJ1-2; perhaps TRBD1 as D (5 bases). V lost 10 bases, J lost 1 base, and 16 bases lay in between. The germline gives CDR1 ENHRY, CDR2 SYGVKD. The CDR3 is made up of 14 amino acids. CDR3 sequence: CATFGDGDNYGYTF. The CDR3 nucleotides read TGTGCCACCTTTGGGGACGGAGATAACTATGGCTACACCTTC.

This clonotype was recorded many times. The CDR3 reads CATNTDQETQYF. CDR3 coding DNA: TGTGCCACCAACACAGATCAAGAGACCCAGTACTTC. This chain joins TRBV6-1 and TRBJ2-5, with unresolved D. The CDR3 runs to 12 residues. In germline, CDR1 is MNHNS, CDR2 SASEGT. V shed 10 bases and J shed 2 bases, with 11 bases lying between them.

In this sample, this clonotype turned up a few times. The chain is built from TRBV6-1 and TRBJ2-1; no definite D call. This CDR3 spans 13 amino acids. Germline CDR1 reads MNHNS; CDR2 reads SASEGT. Deletions cut 7 bases from V and 9 bases from J, with 16 bases between. The CDR3 bases are TGTGCCAGCATTATCAGGCCAAGTGGTGAGCAGTTCTTC. Amino acids: CASIIRPSGEQFF.

This clonotype was seen ten or more times. The chain has TRBV12-3 or TRBV12-4 and TRBJ2-2, with 8 nucleotides matching TRBD2. Losses at the gene ends were 6 bases for V and 1 base for J; bases not matched to a gene: 16. The CDR3 loop spans 19 amino acids. The CDR3 nucleotides read TGTGCCAGCAGCCGAAGTGGTGGTAGCGGGGCCCTGAACACCGGGGAGCTGTTTTTT. Encoded protein: CASSRSGGSGALNTGELFF.

This clonotype has at least ten counts. V is TRBV3-1 and J is TRBJ1-1; D is uncertain. This CDR3 is 14 amino acids long. V was pared by 0 bases and J by 1 base, with 6 bases between. Per germline, CDR1 LGHDT and CDR2 YNNKEL (reference sequence). This CDR3 is CASSQDGENTEAFF. As DNA, the CDR3 is TGTGCCAGCAGCCAAGATGGAGAGAACACTGAAGCTTTCTTT.

The rearrangement joins TRBV11-2 to TRBJ2-5, with D maybe TRBD1 (6 bases). Germline V gene sequence: CDR1 SGHAT, CDR2 FQNNGV. The V end lost 5 bases, the J end lost 2 bases, and 21 bases lay between the germline ends. The CDR3 has 17 residues. The CDR3 region is CASSPNPPGQVQETQYF. In DNA, the CDR3 is TGTGCCAGCAGCCCCAACCCACCGGGACAAGTTCAAGAGACCCAGTACTTC.

This clonotype has ten or more counts. The rearrangement joins TRBV2 to TRBJ2-3; TRBD2 aligns across 12 bases. CDR1 is SNHLY, CDR2 FYNNEI, per germline. The CDR3 contains 18 residues. V dropped 3 bases and J dropped 7; count of bases not matched to a gene: 14. CDR3 loop: CASSEWVGGTSGRYTQYF. The CDR3 DNA sequence: TGTGCCAGCAGTGAGTGGGTCGGGGGGACTAGCGGGCGCTATACGCAGTATTTT.

Many counts were recorded for this clonotype. The chain is built from TRBV20-1 and TRBJ2-5, with D maybe TRBD2 (5 bases). V was cut by 1 base and J by 8 bases, with 23 bases left in between. Germline assignment: CDR1 DFQATT and CDR2 SNEGSKA (reference sequence). The CDR3 runs 16 residues. CDR3 in amino acids: CSARGEVDSAVVTQYF. In DNA form, the CDR3 reads TGCAGTGCTAGAGGAGAAGTGGATAGCGCCGTCGTTACCCAGTACTTC.

This clonotype was found many times. The chain links TRBV11-2 to TRBJ2-3, with unresolved D. Between the trimmed V and J ends, which lost 0 bases and 7 bases, there was a span of 5 bases. This CDR3 is built from 12 residues. Per the germline V gene, CDR1 is SGHAT and CDR2 is FQNNGV. CDR3 protein: CASSLESHTQYF. The CDR3 bases are TGTGCCAGCAGCTTAGAGTCCCATACGCAGTATTTT.

The chain joins TRBV5-1 to TRBJ2-1; D not certain. Germline CDR1 is SGHRS and CDR2 is YFSETQ. The CDR3 runs to 13 residues. V shed 1 base and J shed 5 bases, with 7 bases lying between them. DNA of the CDR3: TGCGCCAGCAGCTTGCTAATTAACAATGAGCAGTTCTTC. Translated: CASSLLINNEQFF.

Turning to this clonotype: With a much larger clone just one base away, this may be a read error. The CDR3 DNA is TGTGCCTGGAGTCCGGGTCGAGGGGAGGTTGAGCAGTACTTC. This encodes CAWSPGRGEVEQYF. The chain recombines TRBV30 with TRBJ2-7; a possible D gene is TRBD2 (6 bases). CDR3 length: 14 amino acids. The V end was cut by 2 bases, the J end by 7 bases, with 18 bases between. Germline V gene sequence: CDR1 GTSNPN, CDR2 SVGIG (reference sequence).